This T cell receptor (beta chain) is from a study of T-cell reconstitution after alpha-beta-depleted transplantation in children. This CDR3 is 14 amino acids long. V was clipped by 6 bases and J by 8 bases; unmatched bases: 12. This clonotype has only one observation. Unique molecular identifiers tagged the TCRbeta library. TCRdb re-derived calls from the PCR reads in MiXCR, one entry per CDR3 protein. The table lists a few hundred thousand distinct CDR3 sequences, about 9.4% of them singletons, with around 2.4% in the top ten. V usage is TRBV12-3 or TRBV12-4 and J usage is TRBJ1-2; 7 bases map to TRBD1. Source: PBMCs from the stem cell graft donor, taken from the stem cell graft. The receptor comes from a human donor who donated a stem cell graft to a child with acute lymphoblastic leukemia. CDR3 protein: CASSAFIDREGYTF. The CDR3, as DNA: TGTGCCAGCAGCGCATTCATCGACAGGGAAGGCTACACCTTC.